The 5 T cell receptor beta chains listed next were all sequenced from one sample in a study of CD8 T cells in ankylosing spondylitis. Study observations and caveats: Ankylosing spondylitis blood appeared to be characterized by a TCR beta motif of eight or nine highly homologous variants.

Using its own MiXCR run on the 5' RACE reads, TCRdb lists one record per CDR3 protein. The sample holds 130,000 or so distinct CDR3 sequences, roughly 18% seen once. These receptors lack a known antigen. Sequencing was done on a sample of blood, either unsorted or a sorted T cell fraction (not recorded which). The origin of the receptors is a male donor with ankylosing spondylitis.

The chain couples TRBV20-1 to TRBJ2-1, with 8 bases identical to TRBD2. Germline CDR1 DFQATT, CDR2 SNEGSKA (reference sequence). V shed 2 bases, J shed 8 bases, and the junction held 11 bases outside the gene matches. This CDR3 region has 15 residues. The CDR3 reads CSARKYSGNFDEQFF. In nucleotides, the CDR3 is TGCAGTGCTAGAAAATATAGCGGGAATTTCGATGAGCAGTTCTTC.

This clonotype occurred many times. The chain's CDR3 is CASSLSSAYEQYF. The CDR3 DNA reads as TGTGCCAGCAGCTTAAGTAGCGCCTACGAGCAGTACTTC. V gene TRBV7-9 combines with J gene TRBJ2-7; D perhaps matches TRBD2 (5 bases). The CDR3 has 13 residues. Germline values: CDR1 SEHNR, CDR2 FQNEAQ (reference sequence). The V and J ends lost 2 bases and 2 bases respectively, with 7 bases between them.

This clonotype was counted ten times or more. This sequence joins TRBV29-1 and TRBJ2-1, with 9 bases aligning to TRBD1. J gave up 6 bases and V 5 bases, and 5 bases lay outside the gene matches. This CDR3 comprises 13 residues. Germline V CDR1 and CDR2: SQVTM, ANQGSEA. As DNA, the CDR3 is TGCAGCGTTAACTTACAGGGGGCCAATGAGCAGTTCTTC. The encoded protein is CSVNLQGANEQFF.

This chain joins TRBV28 and TRBJ2-1, with 7 bases identical to TRBD1. Per germline, CDR1 MDHEN and CDR2 SYDVKM. V shed 6 bases and J 2 bases; nucleotides not matched to a gene: 7. The CDR3 has 15 residues. The CDR3 nucleotides read TGTGCCAGCAGATCCGGGACAGCTACCTACAATGAGCAGTTCTTC. It encodes CASRSGTATYNEQFF. The full variable domain, completed using reference TRBV28 and TRBJ2-1, is DVKVTQSSRYLVKRTGEKVFLECVQDMDHENMFWYRQDPGLGLRLIYFSYDVKMKEKGDIPEGYSVSREKKERFSLILESASTNQTSMYLCASRSGTATYNEQFFGPGTRLTVL.

This clonotype came up a few times. This sequence joins TRBV27 and TRBJ1-2; the D is unclear. CDR1 and CDR2 from the germline V gene are MNHEY and SMNVEV (reference sequence). This CDR3 comprises 13 residues. Trimming shortened V by 5 bases and J by 5 bases, and 12 bases separated the two germline ends. The CDR3 loop is CASSPAVIYGYTF. Written as DNA, the CDR3 is TGTGCCAGCAGTCCGGCCGTTATTTATGGCTACACCTTC.